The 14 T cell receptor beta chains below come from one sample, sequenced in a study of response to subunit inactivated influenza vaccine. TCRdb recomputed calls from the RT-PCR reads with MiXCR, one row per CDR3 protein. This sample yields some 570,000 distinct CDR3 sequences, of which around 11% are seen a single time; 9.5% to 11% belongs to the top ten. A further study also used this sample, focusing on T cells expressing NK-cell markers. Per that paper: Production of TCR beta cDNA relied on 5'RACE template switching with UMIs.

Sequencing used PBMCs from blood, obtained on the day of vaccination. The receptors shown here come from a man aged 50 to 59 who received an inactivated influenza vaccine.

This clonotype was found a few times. CDR3 DNA: TGTGCCAGCAGCGACCAAGTGCAGGGGAAACGCTATGGCTACACCTTC. This sequence encodes CASSDQVQGKRYGYTF. The chain combines TRBV9 with TRBJ1-2; the D gene is possibly TRBD1 (6 bases). Germline V gives CDR1 SGDLS, CDR2 YYNGEE. This CDR3 comprises 16 residues. Trimming took 3 bases from V and 4 from J, leaving 19 bases between them.

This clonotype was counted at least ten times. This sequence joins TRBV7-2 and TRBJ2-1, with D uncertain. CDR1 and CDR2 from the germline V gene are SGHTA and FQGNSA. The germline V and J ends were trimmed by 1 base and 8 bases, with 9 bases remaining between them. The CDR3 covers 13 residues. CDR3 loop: CASSLGPQDEQFF. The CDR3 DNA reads TGTGCCAGCAGCTTAGGCCCGCAGGATGAGCAGTTCTTC.

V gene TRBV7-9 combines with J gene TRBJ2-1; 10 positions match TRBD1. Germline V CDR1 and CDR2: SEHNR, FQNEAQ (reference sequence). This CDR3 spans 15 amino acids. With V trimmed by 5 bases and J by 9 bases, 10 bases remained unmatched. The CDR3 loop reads CASSQTGGDRLEQFF. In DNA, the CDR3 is TGTGCCAGCAGCCAGACAGGGGGCGATCGGCTTGAGCAGTTCTTC.

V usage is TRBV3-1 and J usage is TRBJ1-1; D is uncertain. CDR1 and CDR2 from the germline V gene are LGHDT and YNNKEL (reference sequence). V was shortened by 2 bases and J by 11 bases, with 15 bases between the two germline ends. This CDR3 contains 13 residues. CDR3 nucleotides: TGTGCCAGCAGCCAATACGGAGATCGTTGGGCTTTCTTT. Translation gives CASSQYGDRWAFF.

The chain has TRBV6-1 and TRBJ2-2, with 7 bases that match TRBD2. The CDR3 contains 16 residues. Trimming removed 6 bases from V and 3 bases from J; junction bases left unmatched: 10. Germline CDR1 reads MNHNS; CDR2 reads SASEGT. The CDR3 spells CASRTGVAGYTGELFF. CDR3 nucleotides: TGTGCCAGCAGGACCGGCGTAGCGGGTTACACCGGGGAGCTGTTTTTT.

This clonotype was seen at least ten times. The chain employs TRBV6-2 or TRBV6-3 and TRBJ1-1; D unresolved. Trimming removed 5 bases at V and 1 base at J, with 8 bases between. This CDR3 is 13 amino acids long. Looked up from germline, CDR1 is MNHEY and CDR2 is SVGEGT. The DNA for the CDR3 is TGTGCCAGCAGTACAACCTGGAACACTGAAGCTTTCTTT. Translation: CASSTTWNTEAFF.

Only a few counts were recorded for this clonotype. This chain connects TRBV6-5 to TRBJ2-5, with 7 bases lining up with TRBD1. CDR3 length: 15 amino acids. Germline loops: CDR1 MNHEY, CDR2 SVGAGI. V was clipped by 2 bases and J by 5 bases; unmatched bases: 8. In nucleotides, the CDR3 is TGTGCCAGCAGTTACAAACAGGGGATTGGGGAGACCCAGTACTTC. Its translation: CASSYKQGIGETQYF.

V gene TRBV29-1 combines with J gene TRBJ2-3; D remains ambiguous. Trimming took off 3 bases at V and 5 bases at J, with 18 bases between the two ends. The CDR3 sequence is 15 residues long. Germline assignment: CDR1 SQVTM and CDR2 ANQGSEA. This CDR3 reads CSVDRYGNVKDTQYF. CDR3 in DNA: TGCAGCGTTGATCGGTATGGGAATGTGAAAGATACGCAGTATTTT.

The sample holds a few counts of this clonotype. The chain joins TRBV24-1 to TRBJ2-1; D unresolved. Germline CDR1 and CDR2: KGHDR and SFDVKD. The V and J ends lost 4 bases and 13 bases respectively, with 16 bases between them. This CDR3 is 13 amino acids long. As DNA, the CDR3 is TGTGCCACCAGTGACCCGGAGCGTACGGCTCAGTTCTTC. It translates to CATSDPERTAQFF.

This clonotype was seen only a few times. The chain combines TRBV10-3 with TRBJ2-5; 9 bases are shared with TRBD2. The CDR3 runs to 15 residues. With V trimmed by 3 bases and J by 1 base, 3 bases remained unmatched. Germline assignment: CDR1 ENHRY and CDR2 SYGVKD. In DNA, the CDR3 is TGTGCCATCAGTGATTGGCGGGGGGGCCAAGAGACCCAGTACTTC. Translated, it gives CAISDWRGGQETQYF.

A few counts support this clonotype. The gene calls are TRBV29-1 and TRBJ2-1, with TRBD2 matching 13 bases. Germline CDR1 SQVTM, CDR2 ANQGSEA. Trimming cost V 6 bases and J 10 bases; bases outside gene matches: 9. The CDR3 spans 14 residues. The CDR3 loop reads CSVALAGGPGEQFF. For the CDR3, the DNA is TGCAGCGTAGCACTAGCGGGAGGGCCGGGGGAGCAGTTCTTC.

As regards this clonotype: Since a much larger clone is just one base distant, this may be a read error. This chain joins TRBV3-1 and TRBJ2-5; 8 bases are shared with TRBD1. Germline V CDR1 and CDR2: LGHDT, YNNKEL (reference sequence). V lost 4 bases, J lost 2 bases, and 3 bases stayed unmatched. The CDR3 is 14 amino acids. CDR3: CASSLRTGQETQYF. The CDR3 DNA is TGTGCCAGCAGCCTCCGGACAGGGCAAGAGACCCAGTACTTC.

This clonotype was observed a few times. DNA for the CDR3: TGTGCCAGCAGCACGGGGGGGCTGAAGACCCAGTACTTC. Protein product: CASSTGGLKTQYF. The chain couples TRBV9 to TRBJ2-5; 8 nucleotides line up with TRBD2. Germline V gene sequence: CDR1 SGDLS, CDR2 YYNGEE. V shed 4 bases and J 6 bases; nucleotides not matched to a gene: 5. The CDR3 has 13 residues. The whole variable domain, filled in from reference TRBV9 and TRBJ2-5, reads DSGVTQTPKHLITATGQRVTLRCSPRSGDLSVYWYQQSLDQGLQFLIQYYNGEERAKGNILERFSAQQFPDLHSELNLSSLELGDSALYFCASSTGGLKTQYFGPGTRLLVL.

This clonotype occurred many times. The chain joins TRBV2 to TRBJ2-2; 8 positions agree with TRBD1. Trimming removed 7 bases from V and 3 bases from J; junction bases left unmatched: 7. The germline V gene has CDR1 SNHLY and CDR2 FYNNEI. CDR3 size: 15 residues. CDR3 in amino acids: CASTSGGLDTGELFF. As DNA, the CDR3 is TGTGCCAGCACGTCAGGGGGCTTGGACACCGGGGAGCTGTTTTTT.